Listed here are 28 T cell receptor beta chains from one sample, sequenced in a study of graft-versus-host responses after intestinal transplantation. Their antigens are not known. The method was immunoSEQ multiplex PCR; TCRdb's version includes in-frame clones alone and lacks a portion of them. Of approximately 97,000 clones listed, around 93% are singletons. Sequencing used unstimulated CD8+ T cells sorted from spleen or lymph node cells, obtained before transplant. These TCRs come from a human donor who was the organ donor for an intestinal transplant.

The chain combines TRBV2 with TRBJ2-1; 10 bases agree with TRBD2. V lost 3 bases to trimming and J lost 3 bases; unmatched junction nucleotides: 5. Germline values: CDR1 SNHLY, CDR2 FYNNEI. This CDR3 has 16 residues. DNA of the CDR3: TGTGCCAGCAGTGACCAGGGACTAGCGAACTACAATGAGCAGTTCTTC. This sequence encodes CASSDQGLANYNEQFF.

The chain recombines TRBV6-1 with TRBJ2-7; D not certain. The CDR3 loop spans 15 amino acids. From germline, CDR1 is MNHNS and CDR2 SASEGT. V shed 1 base and J shed 2 bases, with 12 bases lying between them. As DNA, the CDR3 is TGTGCCAGCAGTGAAGGGATCTACCAGGCCTACGAGCAGTACTTC. Its translation is CASSEGIYQAYEQYF.

The chain carries TRBV15 and TRBJ2-7; 9 nucleotides align to TRBD1. Trimming removed 7 bases from V and 4 bases from J; junction bases left unmatched: 5. Germline V lookup: CDR1 LNHNV, CDR2 YYDKDF (reference sequence). The CDR3 loop spans 13 amino acids. CDR3 DNA: TGTGCCACCACCGGGACAGGGACGTACGAGCAGTACTTC. It is translated as CATTGTGTYEQYF.

This chain links TRBV13 with TRBJ2-7; D is perhaps TRBD2 (5 bases). Germline lookup yields CDR1 PRHDT and CDR2 FYEKMQ (reference sequence). The CDR3 covers 14 residues. Trimming stripped 3 bases from V and 4 bases from J, with 13 bases between. This CDR3 reads CASSLERRSYEQYF. Written as DNA, the CDR3 is TGTGCCAGCAGCTTGGAGCGGAGATCGTACGAGCAGTACTTC. The whole variable domain, remainder taken from reference TRBV13 and TRBJ2-7, is AAGVIQSPRHLIKEKRETATLKCYPIPRHDTVYWYQQGPGQDPQFLISFYEKMQSDKGSIPDRFSAQQFSDYHSELNMSSLELGDSALYFCASSLERRSYEQYFGPGTRLTVT.

The genes are TRBV15 and TRBJ2-3, with 10 nucleotides matching TRBD1. Looked up from germline, CDR1 is LNHNV and CDR2 is YYDKDF (reference sequence). V gave up 5 bases and J gave up 5 bases; unmatched junction bases: 10. This CDR3 is 16 amino acids long. CDR3 protein: CATSQFKGQGGDTQYF. CDR3 in DNA: TGTGCCACCAGCCAATTCAAAGGACAGGGGGGAGATACGCAGTATTTT.

This chain connects TRBV27 to TRBJ2-2, with 8 bases fitting TRBD2. With V trimmed by 3 bases and J by 5 bases, 8 bases remained unmatched. Germline V gene sequence: CDR1 MNHEY, CDR2 SMNVEV (reference sequence). The CDR3 length is 16 residues. The CDR3 region is CASSFSSGGGTGELFF. CDR3 sequence (DNA): TGTGCCAGCAGTTTCTCGTCCGGGGGGGGAACCGGGGAGCTGTTTTTT.

This rearrangement joins TRBV28 to TRBJ1-3; D ambiguous. Between the trimmed V and J ends, which lost 3 bases and 3 bases, there was a span of 9 bases. The CDR3 loop spans 14 amino acids. The germline V gene encodes CDR1 MDHEN and CDR2 SYDVKM. The CDR3 nucleotides are TGTGCCAGCAGTTTTCACGAGAGTGGAAACACCATATATTTT. Encoded protein: CASSFHESGNTIYF.

This clone has just one count. CDR3 amino acids: CASSLRTGGHGSPLHF. In nucleotides, the CDR3 is TGTGCCAGCTCACTCAGAACAGGGGGCCACGGTTCACCCCTCCACTTT. The V and J genes are TRBV18 and TRBJ1-6; 9 nucleotides agree with TRBD1. V trimming: 4 bases; J trimming: 9 bases; junction bases outside the gene matches: 10. CDR1 is KGHSH and CDR2 is LQKENI in the germline V gene. The CDR3 consists of 16 residues.

V gene TRBV28 combines with J gene TRBJ2-7, with 8 bases lining up with TRBD2. J lost 0 bases, V lost 4 bases, and 5 bases had no gene match. Germline CDR1 is MDHEN and CDR2 is SYDVKM. The CDR3 spans 15 residues. The CDR3 DNA reads as TGTGCCAGCAGTTCGGGGGGGCTGGGCTCCTACGAGCAGTACTTC. Amino acids: CASSSGGLGSYEQYF.

In this sample, this clone turned up once. This chain joins TRBV5-6 and TRBJ1-1; D unresolved. Germline CDR1 is SGHDT and CDR2 is YYEEEE. This CDR3 comprises 12 residues. Trimming shortened V by 1 base and J by 8 bases, and 9 bases separated the two germline ends. CDR3 in amino acids: CASSLKRGEAFF. CDR3 sequence (DNA): TGTGCCAGCAGCTTGAAAAGAGGGGAAGCTTTCTTT.

The V and J genes are TRBV7-9 and TRBJ1-5; TRBD1 might be the D (5 bases). This CDR3 has 12 amino acids. Trimming took off 1 base at V and 7 bases at J, with 5 bases between the two ends. Looked up from germline, CDR1 is SEHNR and CDR2 is FQNEAQ (reference sequence). The CDR3 DNA sequence: TGTGCCAGCAGCTTAGGGGGCCAGCCCCAGCATTTT. Amino acid sequence: CASSLGGQPQHF.

V is TRBV5-6 and J is TRBJ2-3; 11 nucleotides match TRBD2. The germline CDR1 and CDR2 sequences are SGHDT and YYEEEE. CDR3 length equals 17 residues. Unmatched junction bases numbered 6, after V lost 3 bases and J lost 0 bases. The chain's CDR3 is CASSWEASGGSTDTQYF. The CDR3 DNA sequence: TGTGCCAGCAGCTGGGAGGCTAGCGGGGGGAGCACAGATACGCAGTATTTT. The entire variable domain, with the rest obtained from reference TRBV5-6 and TRBJ2-3, is as follows: DAGVTQSPTHLIKTRGQQVTLRCSPKSGHDTVSWYQQALGQGPQFIFQYYEEEERQRGNFPDRFSGHQFPNYSSELNVNALLLGDSALYLCASSWEASGGSTDTQYFGPGTRLTVL.

The J gene is TRBJ2-2, the V gene TRBV27; the D gene is possibly TRBD2 (5 bases). Per the germline V gene, CDR1 is MNHEY and CDR2 is SMNVEV (reference sequence). Trimming removed 7 bases from V and 1 base from J, with 10 bases in between. The CDR3 runs 14 residues. Written as DNA, the CDR3 is TGTGCCAGCATTGGAAGCGGGAACACCGGGGAGCTGTTTTTT. Protein sequence: CASIGSGNTGELFF.

This clone occurred a few times. J is TRBJ2-3 and V is TRBV7-2, with D possibly matching TRBD1 (5 bases). CDR1 is SGHTA and CDR2 is FQGNSA in the germline V gene. V lost 4 bases to trimming and J lost 0 bases, with 14 bases between them. CDR3 size: 16 residues. The CDR3 DNA is TGTGCCAGCAGCTGGGGCAGGCGAATTAGCACAGATACGCAGTATTTT. Protein product: CASSWGRRISTDTQYF.

V usage is TRBV19 and J usage is TRBJ2-1; a weak D match, TRBD2 (5 bases). Germline V lookup: CDR1 LNHDA, CDR2 SQIVND (reference sequence). The CDR3 is made up of 14 amino acids. V was shortened by 3 bases and J by 8 bases, with 14 bases between the two germline ends. In DNA, the CDR3 is TGTGCCAGTAGTATTAGAGGGAGCTCCGATGAGCAGTTCTTC. Translated, it gives CASSIRGSSDEQFF.

The chain is built from TRBV7-6 and TRBJ2-1, with 10 bases fitting TRBD2. This CDR3 region has 18 residues. V dropped 1 base and J dropped 5; count of bases not matched to a gene: 11. Germline CDR1 is SGHVS and CDR2 is FNYEAQ. The CDR3 loop is CASSLESLGLAGDNEQFF. The CDR3 coding sequence is TGTGCCAGCAGCTTAGAATCTTTGGGGCTAGCGGGGGACAATGAGCAGTTCTTC.

This clone was detected only once. The rearrangement links TRBV6-6 to TRBJ1-1; D might be TRBD1 (5 bases). In germline, CDR1 is MNHNY, CDR2 SVGAGI (reference sequence). The V end was cut by 4 bases, the J end by 1 base, with 7 bases between. This CDR3 region has 13 residues. The DNA of the CDR3 is TGTGCCAGCAGTTGGGGGGGGAACACTGAAGCTTTCTTT. Translated, it gives CASSWGGNTEAFF.

The chain uses TRBV7-6 and TRBJ1-2; TRBD1 agrees at 7 bases. Germline CDR1 and CDR2: SGHVS and FNYEAQ. Trimming cost V 4 bases and J 1 base; bases outside gene matches: 9. The CDR3 has 16 residues. The CDR3 DNA reads as TGTGCCAGCAGCTCCGGGACAGAATATTATAACTATGGCTACACCTTC. Encoded protein: CASSSGTEYYNYGYTF. The entire variable domain, with the rest obtained from reference TRBV7-6 and TRBJ1-2, is as follows: GAGVSQSPRYKVTKRGQDVALRCDPISGHVSLYWYRQALGQGPEFLTYFNYEAQQDKSGLPNDRFSAERPEGSISTLTIQRTEQRDSAMYRCASSSGTEYYNYGYTFGSGTRLTVV.

The V call is TRBV5-8, the J call TRBJ1-2, with a weak D call TRBD1 (5 bases). The germline CDR1 and CDR2 sequences are SGHTS and YDEGEE. V gave up 1 base and J gave up 3 bases, with 22 bases separating them. The CDR3 consists of 18 residues. CDR3 region: CASSLSSADTGFHYGYTF. For the CDR3, the DNA is TGTGCCAGCAGCTTGTCGTCGGCAGACACAGGTTTCCACTATGGCTACACCTTC.

V gene TRBV30 combines with J gene TRBJ1-1; no definite D call. In germline, CDR1 is GTSNPN, CDR2 SVGIG (reference sequence). Trimming stripped 7 bases from V and 4 bases from J, with 13 bases between. This CDR3 is built from 12 residues. DNA of the CDR3: TGTGCCTTGGATCCTAGAGGCACTGAAGCTTTCTTT. The encoded protein is CALDPRGTEAFF.

The chain employs TRBV4-2 and TRBJ2-7, with 10 bases identical to TRBD2. Germline V gene lookup returns CDR1 LGHNA and CDR2 YNFKEQ. The CDR3 is made up of 16 amino acids. The trim removed 2 bases at V and 2 bases at J, leaving 6 bases unmatched. In DNA, the CDR3 is TGTGCCAGCAGCCAACGGTCTAGCGGGGGCCCCTACGAGCAGTACTTC. As protein: CASSQRSSGGPYEQYF.

The chain carries TRBV7-3 and TRBJ2-1, with TRBD2 as a possible D gene (6 bases). This CDR3 is 16 amino acids long. Germline-derived CDR1 and CDR2 are SGHTA and FQGTGA. V gave up 0 bases and J gave up 2 bases, with 11 bases separating them. The CDR3, as DNA: TGTGCCAGCAGCTTAACGCCAGGGAGGACCTACAATGAGCAGTTCTTC. As protein: CASSLTPGRTYNEQFF.

This chain links TRBV11-3 with TRBJ1-6, with 7 nucleotides matching TRBD1. With V trimmed by 3 bases and J by 10 bases, 6 bases remained unmatched. The CDR3 is 14 amino acids. Germline CDR1 and CDR2: SGHNT and YENEEA. The CDR3 DNA sequence: TGTGCCAGCAGCTTTCAGGGGGTAGGATCACCCCTCCACTTT. Translation: CASSFQGVGSPLHF. The variable domain in full, completed from reference TRBV11-3 and TRBJ1-6, reads EAGVVQSPRYKIIEKKQPVAFWCNPISGHNTLYWYLQNLGQGPELLIRYENEEAVDDSQLPKDRFSAERLKGVDSTLKIQPAELGDSAVYLCASSFQGVGSPLHFGNGTRLTVT.

V gene TRBV11-2 combines with J gene TRBJ1-2; the match to TRBD1 covers 7 bases. The CDR3 contains 14 residues. CDR1 and CDR2 (germline): SGHAT, FQNNGV. The ends lost 5 bases at V and 5 bases at J; junction bases unmatched: 8. The CDR3 coding sequence is TGTGCCAGCAGCCATGGACAGGATCCTTATGGCTACACCTTC. Encoded protein: CASSHGQDPYGYTF.

The chain combines TRBV5-1 with TRBJ2-1, with 8 nucleotides matching TRBD2. CDR3 length equals 15 residues. The germline gives CDR1 SGHRS, CDR2 YFSETQ. V was pared by 3 bases and J by 4 bases, with 6 bases of the junction left unmatched. For the CDR3, the DNA is TGCGCCAGCAGCTGTTGTAGCGGGGAGTACAATGAGCAGTTCTTC. Its translation: CASSCCSGEYNEQFF.

The gene calls are TRBV7-9 and TRBJ2-4, with D possibly TRBD2 on 7 matching bases. With 7 bases removed from V and 0 bases from J, the gap between germline ends came to 16 bases. The CDR3 is 16 residues long. Looked up from germline, CDR1 is SEHNR and CDR2 is FQNEAQ (reference sequence). The CDR3 loop reads CASTLGGAVAKNIQYF. CDR3 bases: TGTGCCAGCACCCTAGGGGGGGCGGTAGCCAAAAACATTCAGTACTTC.

The chain combines TRBV7-9 with TRBJ2-7; D gene uncertain. This CDR3 comprises 14 residues. CDR1 and CDR2 from the germline V gene are SEHNR and FQNEAQ (reference sequence). V was cut by 1 base and J by 3 bases, with 10 bases left in between. The CDR3 coding sequence is TGTGCCAGCAGCTTAGGTGCAGGCAACTACGAGCAGTACTTC. Its translation is CASSLGAGNYEQYF. Full variable domain (rest looked up from reference TRBV7-9 and TRBJ2-7): DTGVSQNPRHKITKRGQNVTFRCDPISEHNRLYWYRQTLGQGPEFLTYFQNEAQLEKSRLLSDRFSAERPKGSFSTLEIQRTEQGDSAMYLCASSLGAGNYEQYFGPGTRLTVT.

The chain employs TRBV11-2 and TRBJ2-7; tentative D call: TRBD1 (5 bases). There are 15 residues in the CDR3. CDR1 and CDR2 from the germline V gene are SGHAT and FQNNGV. Trimming stripped 1 base from V and 4 bases from J, with 14 bases between. CDR3 nucleotides: TGTGCCAGCAGCTTAGTAGGGGTAATATCGTACGAGCAGTACTTC. It is translated as CASSLVGVISYEQYF. The full variable domain, rest sourced from reference TRBV11-2 and TRBJ2-7, is EAGVAQSPRYKIIEKRQSVAFWCNPISGHATLYWYQQILGQGPKLLIQFQNNGVVDDSQLPKDRFSAERLKGVDSTLKIQPAKLEDSAVYLCASSLVGVISYEQYFGPGTRLTVT.